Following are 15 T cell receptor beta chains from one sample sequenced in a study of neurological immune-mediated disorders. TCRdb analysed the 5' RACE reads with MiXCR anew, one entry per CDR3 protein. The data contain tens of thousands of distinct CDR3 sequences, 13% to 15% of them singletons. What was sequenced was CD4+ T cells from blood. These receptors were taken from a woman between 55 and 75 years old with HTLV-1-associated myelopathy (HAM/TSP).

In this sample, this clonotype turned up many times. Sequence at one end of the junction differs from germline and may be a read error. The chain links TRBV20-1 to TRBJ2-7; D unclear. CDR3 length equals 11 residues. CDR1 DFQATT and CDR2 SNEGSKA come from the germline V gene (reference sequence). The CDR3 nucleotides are TGCAGCGCTAGTGGGGCCTACGAGCAGTACTTC. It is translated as CSASGAYEQYF.

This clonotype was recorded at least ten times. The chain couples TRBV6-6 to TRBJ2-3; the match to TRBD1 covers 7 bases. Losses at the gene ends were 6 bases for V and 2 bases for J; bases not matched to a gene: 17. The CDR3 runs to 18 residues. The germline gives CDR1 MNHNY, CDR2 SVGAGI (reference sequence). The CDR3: CASSLFDLNRGATDTQYF. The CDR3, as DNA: TGTGCCAGCAGCCTCTTCGACCTAAACAGGGGTGCCACAGATACGCAGTATTTT.

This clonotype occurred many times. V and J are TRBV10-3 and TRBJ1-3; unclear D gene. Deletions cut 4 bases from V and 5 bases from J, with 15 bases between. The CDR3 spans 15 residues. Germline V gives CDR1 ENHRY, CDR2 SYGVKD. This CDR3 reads CAISVDARTRNTIYF. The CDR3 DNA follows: TGTGCCATCAGTGTTGACGCAAGAACCCGAAACACCATATATTTT.

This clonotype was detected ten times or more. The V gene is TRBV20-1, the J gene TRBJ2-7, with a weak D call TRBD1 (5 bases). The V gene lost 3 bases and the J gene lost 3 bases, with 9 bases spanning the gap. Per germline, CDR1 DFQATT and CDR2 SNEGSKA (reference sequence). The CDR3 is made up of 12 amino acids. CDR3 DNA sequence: TGCAGTGCTAGCGGCACAGGCTACGAGCAGTACTTC. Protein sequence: CSASGTGYEQYF.

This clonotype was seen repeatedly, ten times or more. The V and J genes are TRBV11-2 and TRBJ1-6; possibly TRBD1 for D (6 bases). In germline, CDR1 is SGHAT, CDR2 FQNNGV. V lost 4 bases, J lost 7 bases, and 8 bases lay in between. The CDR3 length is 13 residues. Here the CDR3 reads CASSSGVNSPLHF. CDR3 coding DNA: TGTGCCAGCAGCTCAGGGGTAAATTCACCCCTCCACTTT.

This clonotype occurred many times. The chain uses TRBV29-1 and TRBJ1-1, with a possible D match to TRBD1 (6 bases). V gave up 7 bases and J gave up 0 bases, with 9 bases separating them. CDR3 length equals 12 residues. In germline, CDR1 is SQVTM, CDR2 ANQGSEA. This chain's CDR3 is CSGYRVNTEAFF. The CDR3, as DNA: TGCAGCGGCTACAGGGTGAACACTGAAGCTTTCTTT. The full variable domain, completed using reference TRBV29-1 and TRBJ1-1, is SAVISQKPSRDICQRGTSLTIQCQVDSQVTMMFWYRQQPGQSLTLIATANQGSEATYESGFVIDKFPISRPNLTFSTLTVSNMSPEDSSIYLCSGYRVNTEAFFGQGTRLTVV.

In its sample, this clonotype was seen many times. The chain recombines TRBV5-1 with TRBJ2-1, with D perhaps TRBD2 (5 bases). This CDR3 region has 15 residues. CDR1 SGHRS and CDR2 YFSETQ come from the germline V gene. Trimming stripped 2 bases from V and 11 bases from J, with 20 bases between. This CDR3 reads CASSFGQTFEGQQFF. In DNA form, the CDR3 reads TGCGCCAGCAGCTTTGGGCAGACATTCGAGGGCCAGCAGTTCTTC.

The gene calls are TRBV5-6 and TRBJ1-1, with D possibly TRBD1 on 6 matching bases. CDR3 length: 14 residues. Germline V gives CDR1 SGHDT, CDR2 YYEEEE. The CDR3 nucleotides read TGTTCTAGCTCAGCTCAGGGGATTAACACTGAAGCTTTCTTT. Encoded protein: CSSSAQGINTEAFF.

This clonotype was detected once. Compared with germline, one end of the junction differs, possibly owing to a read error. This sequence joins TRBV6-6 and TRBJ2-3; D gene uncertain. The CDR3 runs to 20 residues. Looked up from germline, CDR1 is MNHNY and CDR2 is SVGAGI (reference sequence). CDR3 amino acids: CANSNPLTRGASHSTNTQYF. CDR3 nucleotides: TGTGCCAACAGTAACCCCTTGACTCGAGGCGCCTCCCATAGCACAAATACGCAGTATTTT.

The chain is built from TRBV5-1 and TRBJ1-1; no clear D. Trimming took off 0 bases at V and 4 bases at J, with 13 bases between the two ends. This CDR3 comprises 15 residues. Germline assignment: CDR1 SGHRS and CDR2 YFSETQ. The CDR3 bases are TGCGCCAGCAGCTTGGCGGGCAGGAGATGCACTGAAGCTTTCTTT. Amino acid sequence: CASSLAGRRCTEAFF.

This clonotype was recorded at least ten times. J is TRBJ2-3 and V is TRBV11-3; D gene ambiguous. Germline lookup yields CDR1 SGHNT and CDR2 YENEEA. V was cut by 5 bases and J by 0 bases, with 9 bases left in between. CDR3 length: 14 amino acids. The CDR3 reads CASSQGLSTDTQYF. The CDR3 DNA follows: TGTGCCAGCAGCCAAGGGTTGAGCACAGATACGCAGTATTTT.

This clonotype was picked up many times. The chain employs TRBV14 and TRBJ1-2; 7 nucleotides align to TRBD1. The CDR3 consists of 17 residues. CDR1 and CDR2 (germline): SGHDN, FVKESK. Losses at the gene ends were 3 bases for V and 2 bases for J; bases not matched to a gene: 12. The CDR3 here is CASSHRPRQGNNYGYTF. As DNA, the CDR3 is TGTGCCAGCAGCCACCGACCCAGACAGGGCAACAACTATGGCTACACCTTC.

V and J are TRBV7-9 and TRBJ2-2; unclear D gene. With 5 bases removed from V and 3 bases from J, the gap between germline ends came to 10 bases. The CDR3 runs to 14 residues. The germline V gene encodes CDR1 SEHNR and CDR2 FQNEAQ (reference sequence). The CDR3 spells CASSPGFDTGELFF. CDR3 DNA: TGTGCCAGCAGCCCCGGGTTTGACACCGGGGAGCTGTTTTTT. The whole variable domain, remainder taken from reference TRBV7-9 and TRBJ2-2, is DTGVSQNPRHKITKRGQNVTFRCDPISEHNRLYWYRQTLGQGPEFLTYFQNEAQLEKSRLLSDRFSAERPKGSFSTLEIQRTEQGDSAMYLCASSPGFDTGELFFGEGSRLTVL.

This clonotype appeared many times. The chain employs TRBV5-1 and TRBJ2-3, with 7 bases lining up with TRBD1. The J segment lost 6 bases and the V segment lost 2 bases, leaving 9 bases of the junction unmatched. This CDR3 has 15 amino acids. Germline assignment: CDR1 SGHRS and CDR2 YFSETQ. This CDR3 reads CASSLQGSHSDTQYF. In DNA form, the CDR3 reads TGCGCCAGCAGCTTACAGGGGAGTCATTCCGATACGCAGTATTTT.

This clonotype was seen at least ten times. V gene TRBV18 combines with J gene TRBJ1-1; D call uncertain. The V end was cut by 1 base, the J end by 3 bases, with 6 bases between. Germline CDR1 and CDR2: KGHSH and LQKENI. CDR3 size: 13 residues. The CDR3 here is CASSPHRDTEAFF. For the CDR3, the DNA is TGTGCCAGCTCACCACACCGGGACACTGAAGCTTTCTTT.